The present T cell receptor (beta chain) was sequenced within a study of T cells in Graves' hyperthyroidism and ophthalmopathy. This clonotype was observed many times. What it recognizes is unknown. The CDR3 is 20 residues long. From germline, CDR1 is PRHDT and CDR2 FYEKMQ (reference sequence). The V gene end was trimmed by 5 bases and the J gene end by 0 bases; junction bases not matched to a gene: 19. Amplification of TCR beta CDR3 regions was performed using RNA transcripts as template. In the first-round RT-PCR of the TCR CDR3, the HTBI primer set was used. TCRdb itself ran the multiplex PCR reads through MiXCR, one entry per CDR3 protein. There are roughly 380,000 distinct CDR3 sequences in the sample; roughly 13% occur only once, and 5.3% lies in the top ten. Extraction of PBMCs used 9 to 10 ml of fresh peripheral blood. Study-wide results and limits: Blood also showed most of the thyroid clonotypes that were expanded above 0.001.

V usage is TRBV13 and J usage is TRBJ2-1; 7 nucleotides match TRBD2. Specimen: blood. This receptor was obtained from a young woman with Graves' hyperthyroidism. The CDR3 DNA reads TGTGCCAGCAGCCACAGAGCGGGATCCCCCACCGAGAGCTCCTACAATGAGCAGTTCTTC. Its protein product is CASSHRAGSPTESSYNEQFF.